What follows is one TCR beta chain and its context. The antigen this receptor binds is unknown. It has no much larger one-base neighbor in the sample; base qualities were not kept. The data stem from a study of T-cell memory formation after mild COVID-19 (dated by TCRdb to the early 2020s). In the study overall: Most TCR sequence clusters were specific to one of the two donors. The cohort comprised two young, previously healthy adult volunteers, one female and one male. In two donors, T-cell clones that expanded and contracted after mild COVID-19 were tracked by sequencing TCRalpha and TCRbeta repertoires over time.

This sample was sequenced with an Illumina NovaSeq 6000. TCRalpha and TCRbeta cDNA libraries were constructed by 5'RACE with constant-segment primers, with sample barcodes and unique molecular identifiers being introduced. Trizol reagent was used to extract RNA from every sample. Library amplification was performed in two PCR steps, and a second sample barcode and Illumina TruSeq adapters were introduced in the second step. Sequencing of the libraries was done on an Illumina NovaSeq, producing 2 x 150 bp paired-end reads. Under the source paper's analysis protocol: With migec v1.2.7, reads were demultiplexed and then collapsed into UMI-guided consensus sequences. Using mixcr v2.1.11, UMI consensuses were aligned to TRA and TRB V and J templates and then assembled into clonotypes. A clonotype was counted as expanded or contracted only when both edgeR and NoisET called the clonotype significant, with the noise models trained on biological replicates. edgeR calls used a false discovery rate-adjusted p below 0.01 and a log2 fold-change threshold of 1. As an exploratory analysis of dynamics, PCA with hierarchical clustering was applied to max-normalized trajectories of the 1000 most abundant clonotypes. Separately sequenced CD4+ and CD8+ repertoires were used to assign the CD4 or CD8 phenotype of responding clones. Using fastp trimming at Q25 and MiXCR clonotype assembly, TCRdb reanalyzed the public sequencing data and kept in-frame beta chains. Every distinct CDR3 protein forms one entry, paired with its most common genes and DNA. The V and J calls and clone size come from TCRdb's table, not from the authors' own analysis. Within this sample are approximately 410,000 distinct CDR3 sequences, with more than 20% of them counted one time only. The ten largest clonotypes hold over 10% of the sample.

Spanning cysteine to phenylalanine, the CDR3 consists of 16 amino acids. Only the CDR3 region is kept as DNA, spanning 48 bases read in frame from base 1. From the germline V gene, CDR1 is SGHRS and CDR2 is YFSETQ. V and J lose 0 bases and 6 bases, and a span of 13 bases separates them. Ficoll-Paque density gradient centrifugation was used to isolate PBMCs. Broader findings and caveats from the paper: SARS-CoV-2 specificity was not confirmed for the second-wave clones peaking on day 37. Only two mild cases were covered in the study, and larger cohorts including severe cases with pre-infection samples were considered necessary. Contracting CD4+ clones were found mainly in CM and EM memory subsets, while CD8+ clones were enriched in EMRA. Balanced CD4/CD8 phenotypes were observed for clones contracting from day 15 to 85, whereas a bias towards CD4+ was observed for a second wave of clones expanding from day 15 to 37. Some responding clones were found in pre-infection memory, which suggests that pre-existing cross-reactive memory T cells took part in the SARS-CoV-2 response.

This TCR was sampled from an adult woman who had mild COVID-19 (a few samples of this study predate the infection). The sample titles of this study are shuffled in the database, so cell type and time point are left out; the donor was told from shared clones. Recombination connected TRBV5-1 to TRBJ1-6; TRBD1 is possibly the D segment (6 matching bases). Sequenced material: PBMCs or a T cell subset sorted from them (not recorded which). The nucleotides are TGCGCCAGCAGCTTGGCGTCAGGGGCAGTTAATTCACCCCTCCACTTT. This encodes CASSLASGAVNSPLHF.